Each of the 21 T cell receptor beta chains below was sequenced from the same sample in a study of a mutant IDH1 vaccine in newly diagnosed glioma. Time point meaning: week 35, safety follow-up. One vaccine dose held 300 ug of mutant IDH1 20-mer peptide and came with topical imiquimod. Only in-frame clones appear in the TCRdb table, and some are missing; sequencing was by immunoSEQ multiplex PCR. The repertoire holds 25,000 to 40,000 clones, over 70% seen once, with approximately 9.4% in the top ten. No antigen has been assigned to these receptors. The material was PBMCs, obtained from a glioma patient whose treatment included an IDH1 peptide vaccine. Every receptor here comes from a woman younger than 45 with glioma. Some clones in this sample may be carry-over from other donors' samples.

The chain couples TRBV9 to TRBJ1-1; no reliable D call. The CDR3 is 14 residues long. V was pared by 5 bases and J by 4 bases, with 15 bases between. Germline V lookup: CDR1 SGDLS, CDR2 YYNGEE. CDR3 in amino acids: CASSWEQTTTEAFF. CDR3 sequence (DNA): TGTGCCAGCAGTTGGGAACAGACGACCACTGAAGCTTTCTTT. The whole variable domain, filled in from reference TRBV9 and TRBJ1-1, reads DSGVTQTPKHLITATGQRVTLRCSPRSGDLSVYWYQQSLDQGLQFLIQYYNGEERAKGNILERFSAQQFPDLHSELNLSSLELGDSALYFCASSWEQTTTEAFFGQGTRLTVV.

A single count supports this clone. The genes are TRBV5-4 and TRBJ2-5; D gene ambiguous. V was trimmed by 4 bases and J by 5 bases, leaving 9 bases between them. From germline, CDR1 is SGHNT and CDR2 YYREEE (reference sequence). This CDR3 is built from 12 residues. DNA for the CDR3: TGTGCCAGCAGCGTTGGCTGGGAGACCCAGTACTTC. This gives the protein CASSVGWETQYF.

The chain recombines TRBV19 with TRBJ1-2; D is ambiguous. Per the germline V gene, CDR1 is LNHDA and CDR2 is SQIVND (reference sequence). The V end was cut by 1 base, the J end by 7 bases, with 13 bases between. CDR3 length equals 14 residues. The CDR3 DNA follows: TGTGCCAGTAGTATAGCTCCCCCCGTGTCTGGCTACACCTTC. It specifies CASSIAPPVSGYTF.

CDR3 nucleotide sequence: TGTGCCAGCAGATCCTCCACGGGGGTCCTTAACACTGAAGCTTTCTTT. As protein: CASRSSTGVLNTEAFF. The chain combines TRBV7-9 with TRBJ1-1, with D possibly TRBD1 on 5 matching bases. Germline-derived CDR1 and CDR2 are SEHNR and FQNEAQ (reference sequence). V lost 6 bases to trimming and J lost 2 bases, with 19 bases between them. The CDR3 is 16 amino acids.

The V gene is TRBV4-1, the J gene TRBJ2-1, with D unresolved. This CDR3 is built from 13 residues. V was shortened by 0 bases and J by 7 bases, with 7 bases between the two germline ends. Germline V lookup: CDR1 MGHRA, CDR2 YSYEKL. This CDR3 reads CASSQDSTNEQFF. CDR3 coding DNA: TGCGCCAGCAGCCAAGATTCGACGAATGAGCAGTTCTTC.

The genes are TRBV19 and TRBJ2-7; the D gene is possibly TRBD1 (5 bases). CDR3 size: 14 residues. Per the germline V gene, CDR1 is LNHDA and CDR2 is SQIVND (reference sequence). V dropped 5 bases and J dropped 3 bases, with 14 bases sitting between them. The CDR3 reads CASSPLDTNYEQYF. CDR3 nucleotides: TGTGCCAGTAGTCCCCTGGACACCAACTACGAGCAGTACTTC.

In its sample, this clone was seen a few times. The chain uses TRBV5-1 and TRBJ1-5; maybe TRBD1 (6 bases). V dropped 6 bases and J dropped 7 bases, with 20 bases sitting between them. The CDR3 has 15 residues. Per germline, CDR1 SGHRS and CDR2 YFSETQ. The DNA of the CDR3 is TGCGCCAGCAAGCCCCTATCAGGGGCAGGACAGCCCCAGCATTTT. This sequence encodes CASKPLSGAGQPQHF.

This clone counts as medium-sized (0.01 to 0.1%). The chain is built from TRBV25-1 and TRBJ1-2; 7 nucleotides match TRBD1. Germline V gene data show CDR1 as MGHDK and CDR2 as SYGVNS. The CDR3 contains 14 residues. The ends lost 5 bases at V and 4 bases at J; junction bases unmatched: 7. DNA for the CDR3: TGTGCCAGCAGTCCTCCCGACAGGGTCTATGGCTACACCTTC. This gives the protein CASSPPDRVYGYTF.

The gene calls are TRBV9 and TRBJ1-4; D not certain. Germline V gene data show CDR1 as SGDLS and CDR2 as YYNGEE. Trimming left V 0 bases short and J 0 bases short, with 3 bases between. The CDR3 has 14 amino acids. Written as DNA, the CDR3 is TGTGCCAGCAGCGTAGGGGCAACTAATGAAAAACTGTTTTTT. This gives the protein CASSVGATNEKLFF.

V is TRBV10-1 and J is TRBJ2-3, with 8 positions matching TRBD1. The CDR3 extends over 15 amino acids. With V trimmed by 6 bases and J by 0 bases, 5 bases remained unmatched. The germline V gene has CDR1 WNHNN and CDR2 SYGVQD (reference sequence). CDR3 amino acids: CASSDRGHSTDTQYF. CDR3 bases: TGCGCCAGCAGCGACAGGGGACATAGCACAGATACGCAGTATTTT.

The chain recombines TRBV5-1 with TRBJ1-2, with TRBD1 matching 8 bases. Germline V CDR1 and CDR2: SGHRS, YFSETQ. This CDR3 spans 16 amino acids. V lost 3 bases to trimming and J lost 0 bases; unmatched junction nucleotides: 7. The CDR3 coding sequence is TGCGCCAGCAGCTCCCCAGGGGGCTTAGCTAACTATGGCTACACCTTC. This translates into CASSSPGGLANYGYTF.

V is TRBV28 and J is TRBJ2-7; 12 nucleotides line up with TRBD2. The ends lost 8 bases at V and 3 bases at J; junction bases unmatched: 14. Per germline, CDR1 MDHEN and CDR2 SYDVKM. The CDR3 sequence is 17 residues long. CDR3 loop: CASLRGLAGTYRYEQYF. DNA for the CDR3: TGTGCCAGCCTCAGGGGACTAGCGGGCACTTACCGCTACGAGCAGTACTTC.

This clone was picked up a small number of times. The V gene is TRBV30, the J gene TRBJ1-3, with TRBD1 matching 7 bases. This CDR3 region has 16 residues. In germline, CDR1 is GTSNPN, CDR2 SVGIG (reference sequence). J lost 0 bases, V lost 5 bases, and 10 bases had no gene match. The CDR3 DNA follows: TGTGCCTGGGCGACAGGGACTCCCGACTCTGGAAACACCATATATTTT. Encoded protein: CAWATGTPDSGNTIYF. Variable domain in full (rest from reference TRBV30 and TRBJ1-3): SQTIHQWPATLVQPVGSPLSLECTVEGTSNPNLYWYRQAAGRGLQLLFYSVGIGQISSEVPQNLSASRPQDRQFILSSKKLLLSDSGFYLCAWATGTPDSGNTIYFGEGSWLTVV.

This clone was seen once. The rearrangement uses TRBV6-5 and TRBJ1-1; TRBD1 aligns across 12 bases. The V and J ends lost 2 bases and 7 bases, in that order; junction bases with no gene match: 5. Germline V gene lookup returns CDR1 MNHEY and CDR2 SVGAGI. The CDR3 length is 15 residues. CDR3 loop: CASSYRRDRGLEAFF. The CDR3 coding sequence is TGTGCCAGCAGTTACCGTCGGGACAGGGGGCTTGAAGCTTTCTTT.

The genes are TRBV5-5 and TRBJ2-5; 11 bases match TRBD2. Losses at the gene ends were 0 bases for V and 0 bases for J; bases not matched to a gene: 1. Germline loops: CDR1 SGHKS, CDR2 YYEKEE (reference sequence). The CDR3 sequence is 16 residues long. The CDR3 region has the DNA TGTGCCAGCAGCTTGGGACTAGCGGGGAACCAAGAGACCCAGTACTTC. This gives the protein CASSLGLAGNQETQYF.

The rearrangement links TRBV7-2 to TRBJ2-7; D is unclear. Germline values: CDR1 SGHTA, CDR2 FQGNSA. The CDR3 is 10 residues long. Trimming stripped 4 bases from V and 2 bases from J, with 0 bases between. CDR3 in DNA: TGTGCCAGCAGCTCCTACGAGCAGTACTTC. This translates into CASSSYEQYF.

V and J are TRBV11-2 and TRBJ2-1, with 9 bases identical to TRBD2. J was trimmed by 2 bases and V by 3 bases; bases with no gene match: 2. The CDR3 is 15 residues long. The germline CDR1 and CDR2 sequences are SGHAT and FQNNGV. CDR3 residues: CASSLAGGPYNEQFF. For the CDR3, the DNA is TGTGCCAGCAGCTTGGCGGGAGGGCCCTACAATGAGCAGTTCTTC.

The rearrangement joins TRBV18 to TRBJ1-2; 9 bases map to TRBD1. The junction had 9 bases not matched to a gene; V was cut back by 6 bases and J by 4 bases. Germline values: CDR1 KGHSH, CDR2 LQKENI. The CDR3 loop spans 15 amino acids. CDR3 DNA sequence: TGTGCCAGCTCCCCAGAACAGGGGGCTGTCTATGGCTACACCTTC. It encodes CASSPEQGAVYGYTF.

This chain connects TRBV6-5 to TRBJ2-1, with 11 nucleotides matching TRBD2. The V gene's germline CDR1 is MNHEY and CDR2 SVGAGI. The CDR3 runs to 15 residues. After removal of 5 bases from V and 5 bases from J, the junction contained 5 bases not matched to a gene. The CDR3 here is CASSRGTSGNNEQFF. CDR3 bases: TGTGCCAGCAGTAGGGGGACTAGCGGAAACAATGAGCAGTTCTTC.

CDR3 region: CASSRQGSGRYNEQFF. DNA for the CDR3: TGTGCCAGCAGCAGACAGGGTAGCGGACGCTACAATGAGCAGTTCTTC. V gene TRBV27 combines with J gene TRBJ2-1; D is perhaps TRBD1 (7 bases). The CDR3 length is 16 residues. CDR1 and CDR2 (germline): MNHEY, SMNVEV (reference sequence). Deletions cut 6 bases from V and 3 bases from J, with 18 bases between.

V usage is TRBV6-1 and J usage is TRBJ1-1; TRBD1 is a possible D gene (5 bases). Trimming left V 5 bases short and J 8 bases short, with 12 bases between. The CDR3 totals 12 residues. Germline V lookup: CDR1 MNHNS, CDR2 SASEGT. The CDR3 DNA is TGTGCCAGCAGTTTTACGACAGCCGAAGCTTTCTTT. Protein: CASSFTTAEAFF.